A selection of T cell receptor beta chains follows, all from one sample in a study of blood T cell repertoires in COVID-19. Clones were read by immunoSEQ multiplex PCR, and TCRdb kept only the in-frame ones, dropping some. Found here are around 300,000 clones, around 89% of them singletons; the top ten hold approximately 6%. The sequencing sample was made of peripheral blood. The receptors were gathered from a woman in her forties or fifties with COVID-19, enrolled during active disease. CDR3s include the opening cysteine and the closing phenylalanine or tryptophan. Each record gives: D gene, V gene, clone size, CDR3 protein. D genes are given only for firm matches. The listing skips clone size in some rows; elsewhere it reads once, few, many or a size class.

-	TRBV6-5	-	CASRAGNTGELFF
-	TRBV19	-	CASSIRGVGDEQYF
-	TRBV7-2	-	CASSLLAVSSYNEQFF
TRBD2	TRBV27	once	CASSLRLAGSYNEQFF
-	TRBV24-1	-	CATSDSDRYLEKLFF
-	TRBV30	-	CAWRTESNSPLHF
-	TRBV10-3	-	CAISPFRDSTGELFF
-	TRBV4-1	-	CASSQVENDEQYF
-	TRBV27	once	CASSFLGGAGNEQYF
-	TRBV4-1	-	CASSLGRGGTEAFF
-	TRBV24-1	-	CADGVHYNEQFF
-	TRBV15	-	CATSQRSVGGNQPQHF
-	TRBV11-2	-	CASSPDGVKYQPQHF
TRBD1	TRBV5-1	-	CASRRQGANYNEQFF
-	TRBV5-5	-	CASSIGTMRSTDTQYF
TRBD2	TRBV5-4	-	CASSFLSGESYNEQFF
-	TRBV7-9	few	CASSLSKGVYSNQPQHF
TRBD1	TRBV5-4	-	CASSALTGPNSPLHF
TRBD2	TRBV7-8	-	CASSSGGGSYNEQFF
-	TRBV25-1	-	CASSEPGLSRTGEQFF
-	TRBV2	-	CASRARDKETQYF
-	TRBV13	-	CASSPGGLDSYEQYF
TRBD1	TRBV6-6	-	CASSSADRVYGYTF
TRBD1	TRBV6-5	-	CASSSGTGDYGYTF
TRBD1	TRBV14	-	CASRDAGTGANNEQFF
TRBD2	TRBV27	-	CASSLWLAGDPDTQYF
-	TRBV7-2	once	CASRASGYEQYF
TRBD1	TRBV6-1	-	CASSDGTGGRTGLF
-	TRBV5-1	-	CASSPYLAPGEQYF
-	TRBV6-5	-	CASSFATGGSYNEQFF
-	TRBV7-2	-	CASSSGLIRTDTQYF
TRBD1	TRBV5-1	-	CASSFTGGDYGYTF
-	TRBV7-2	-	CASSLLGTVNYGYTF
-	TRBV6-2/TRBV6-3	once	CASSYLVGVSYNEQFF
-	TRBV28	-	CASSSSQPQHF
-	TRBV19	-	CASSIGGSGKNIQYF
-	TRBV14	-	CASSQDSVYEQYF
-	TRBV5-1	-	CASSLGGAETQYF
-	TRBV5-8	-	CASSEELKLFF
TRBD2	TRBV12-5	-	CASGKSGRALNEQFF
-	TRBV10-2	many	CASSAGAPSYNEQFF
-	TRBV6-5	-	CASSYVVSVNTEAFF
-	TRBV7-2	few	CASSPGGQNQPQHF
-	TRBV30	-	CAWSKGKVYEQYF
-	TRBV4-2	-	CASSQDINEQFF
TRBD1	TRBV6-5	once	CASSPGTELADTQYF
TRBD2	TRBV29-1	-	CSVEATGLANYEQYF
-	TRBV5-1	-	CASSLNQYQETQYF
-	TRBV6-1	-	CASSEVRAAEAFF
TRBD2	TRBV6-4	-	CASSTTSGSIGEQFF
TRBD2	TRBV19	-	CASSMAGLANLGTDTQYF
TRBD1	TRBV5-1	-	CASSLGQGMFKYF
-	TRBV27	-	CASSFYRAAEAFF
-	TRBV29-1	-	CSVAGVGEKLFF
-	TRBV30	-	CAWSGVPYEQYF
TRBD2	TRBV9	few	CASSVAGGGYEQYF
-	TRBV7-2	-	CASSPGREAYGYTF